One sample yielded the 17 T cell receptor beta chains listed below, sequenced in a study of blood T cell repertoires in COVID-19. This table comes from immunoSEQ multiplex PCR, and its TCRdb copy is limited to in-frame clones, with some not included. This sample has 90,000 to 120,000 clones, with approximately 85% found just once. Sequencing input: peripheral blood. The source is a human donor in a cohort sampled during active COVID-19.

V is TRBV19 and J is TRBJ2-4; unclear D gene. Deletions cut 5 bases from V and 0 bases from J, with 11 bases between. This CDR3 has 15 amino acids. The germline V gene encodes CDR1 LNHDA and CDR2 SQIVND (reference sequence). The CDR3 protein is CASSATGLAKNIQYF. In DNA, the CDR3 is TGTGCCAGTAGTGCAACGGGTTTAGCCAAAAACATTCAGTACTTC.

This chain uses TRBV5-4 with TRBJ2-7; 7 nucleotides match TRBD2. The CDR3 is 15 amino acids. With 2 bases clipped from V and 4 bases from J, the junction kept 9 bases outside the gene matches. The germline V gene has CDR1 SGHNT and CDR2 YYREEE (reference sequence). The DNA for the CDR3 is TGTGCCAGCAGCTTCCGGACTAGTGGCAGTTACGAGCAGTACTTC. Encoded protein: CASSFRTSGSYEQYF.

This chain uses TRBV7-2 with TRBJ1-2, with 10 bases lining up with TRBD1. V lost 1 base and J lost 7; bases outside the gene matches: 6. Germline loops: CDR1 SGHTA, CDR2 FQGNSA. The CDR3 length is 15 residues. The CDR3 nucleotides read TGTGCCAGCAGCTTAGAGGCGACAGGGGGCTCTGGCTACACCTTC. Its protein is CASSLEATGGSGYTF.

The genes are TRBV6-2 or TRBV6-3 and TRBJ1-1, with D uncertain. Deletions cut 5 bases from V and 1 base from J, with 14 bases between. The CDR3 length is 15 residues. Germline V gene data show CDR1 as MNHEY and CDR2 as SVGEGT. Here the CDR3 reads CASSPYNLRNTEAFF. In DNA form, the CDR3 reads TGTGCCAGCAGTCCATATAACCTGAGGAACACTGAAGCTTTCTTT.

The rearrangement joins TRBV27 to TRBJ2-1; 10 bases are shared with TRBD1. Germline V lookup: CDR1 MNHEY, CDR2 SMNVEV (reference sequence). The CDR3 runs 13 residues. Trimming cost V 5 bases and J 15 bases; bases outside gene matches: 10. As DNA, the CDR3 is TGTGCCAGCAGTGCATCCGGGACAGGGGTGGTGTTCTTC. This gives the protein CASSASGTGVVFF.

The chain is built from TRBV5-1 and TRBJ2-7; 8 bases agree with TRBD2. The CDR3 length is 14 residues. V lost 5 bases and J lost 2; bases outside the gene matches: 6. Germline V gene lookup returns CDR1 SGHRS and CDR2 YFSETQ. This CDR3 reads CASSDTSGPYEQYF. For the CDR3, the DNA is TGCGCCAGCAGTGACACTAGCGGACCCTACGAGCAGTACTTC. Supplemented by reference TRBV5-1 and TRBJ2-7, the full variable domain reads KAGVTQTPRYLIKTRGQQVTLSCSPISGHRSVSWYQQTPGQGLQFLFEYFSETQRNKGNFPGRFSGRQFSNSRSEMNVSTLELGDSALYLCASSDTSGPYEQYFGPGTRLTVT.

J is TRBJ2-1 and V is TRBV27, with D possibly matching TRBD1 (5 bases). Trimming took 5 bases from V and 4 from J, leaving 12 bases between them. Germline V gives CDR1 MNHEY, CDR2 SMNVEV (reference sequence). The CDR3 spans 14 residues. Here the CDR3 DNA reads TGTGCCAGCAGTCCAATCGACAGTTACAATGAGCAGTTCTTC. Its translation is CASSPIDSYNEQFF.

Only a few counts were recorded for this clone. The V and J genes are TRBV6-5 and TRBJ1-5; maybe TRBD1 (5 bases). The CDR3 extends over 14 amino acids. The V end was cut by 6 bases, the J end by 6 bases, with 15 bases between. Germline CDR1 reads MNHEY; CDR2 reads SVGAGI. CDR3 loop: CASSFLMGGQPQHF. CDR3 sequence (DNA): TGTGCCAGCAGCTTCTTGATGGGGGGTCAGCCCCAGCATTTT.

This chain joins TRBV6-2 or TRBV6-3 and TRBJ1-3; a weak D match, TRBD1 (6 bases). V gave up 5 bases and J gave up 4 bases, with 12 bases separating them. The CDR3 extends over 14 amino acids. Per germline, CDR1 MNHEY and CDR2 SVGEGT. The CDR3 DNA reads TGTGCCAGCAGTAAGACAGGAAGAGGAAACACCATATATTTT. Protein product: CASSKTGRGNTIYF.

This clone was seen only a few times. This chain links TRBV18 with TRBJ1-2; 7 nucleotides match TRBD1. The trim removed 1 base at V and 4 bases at J, leaving 0 bases unmatched. The CDR3 covers 13 residues. Germline assignment: CDR1 KGHSH and CDR2 LQKENI. The CDR3 bases are TGTGCCAGCTCACCACGGGACAGCTATGGCTACACCTTC. Translation gives CASSPRDSYGYTF. Looking up the rest from reference TRBV18 and TRBJ1-2 gives the full variable domain: NAGVMQNPRHLVRRRGQEARLRCSPMKGHSHVYWYRQLPEEGLKFMVYLQKENIIDESGMPKERFSAEFPKEGPSILRIQQVVRGDSAAYFCASSPRDSYGYTFGSGTRLTVV.

The rearrangement links TRBV2 to TRBJ2-5; the D gene is possibly TRBD2 (5 bases). The CDR3 length is 12 residues. Germline V lookup: CDR1 SNHLY, CDR2 FYNNEI. The ends were cut back, 6 bases at V and 2 bases at J, with 7 bases in the middle. CDR3 region: CASRDLQETQYF. The CDR3 nucleotides read TGTGCCAGCAGGGACTTGCAAGAGACCCAGTACTTC.

The chain links TRBV4-3 to TRBJ1-2; D not certain. The CDR3 consists of 14 residues. CDR1 is LGHNA, CDR2 YSLEER, per germline. V was clipped by 1 base and J by 2 bases, with 8 bases between them. The CDR3 region has the DNA TGCGCCAGCAGCCAAGTTCCCGGGAACTATGGCTACACCTTC. This gives the protein CASSQVPGNYGYTF.

The CDR3 DNA is TGTGCCAGCTCACCACTCAGGCCTACGAACACCGGGGAGCTGTTTTTT. Amino acid sequence: CASSPLRPTNTGELFF. V gene TRBV18 combines with J gene TRBJ2-2; D is unclear. Germline V gene data show CDR1 as KGHSH and CDR2 as LQKENI. Deletions cut 1 base from V and 0 bases from J, with 9 bases between. CDR3 length: 16 residues.

The chain is built from TRBV2 and TRBJ2-5; D unresolved. Looked up from germline, CDR1 is SNHLY and CDR2 is FYNNEI. Deletions cut 10 bases from V and 5 bases from J, with 14 bases between. The CDR3 extends over 12 amino acids. The CDR3 DNA reads as TGTGCCACACGTCCGGAGTCCGAGACCCAGTACTTC. Translation: CATRPESETQYF. Full variable domain (rest looked up from reference TRBV2 and TRBJ2-5): EPEVTQTPSHQVTQMGQEVILRCVPISNHLYFYWYRQILGQKVEFLVSFYNNEISEKSEIFDDQFSVERPDGSNFTLKIRSTKLEDSAMYFCATRPESETQYFGPGTRLLVL.

This clone was detected only once. The CDR3 loop is CASSSTSGINEQFF. CDR3 coding DNA: TGTGCCAGCAGTTCGACTAGCGGGATCAATGAGCAGTTCTTC. The V and J genes are TRBV28 and TRBJ2-1, with 11 bases that match TRBD2. This CDR3 is 14 amino acids long. The V gene's germline CDR1 is MDHEN and CDR2 SYDVKM. The J segment lost 6 bases and the V segment lost 4 bases, leaving 2 bases of the junction unmatched.

In DNA, the CDR3 is TGTGCCAGCAGTTTTTCAGGTGGGCAGCCCCAGCATTTT. Protein product: CASSFSGGQPQHF. The gene calls are TRBV28 and TRBJ1-5; D remains ambiguous. The ends were cut back, 3 bases at V and 7 bases at J, with 10 bases in the middle. From germline, CDR1 is MDHEN and CDR2 SYDVKM. The CDR3 loop spans 13 amino acids.

The CDR3 loop is CASSLAAGLAVYEQYF. CDR3 in DNA: TGCGCCAGCAGCTTGGCCGCGGGACTAGCGGTCTACGAGCAGTACTTC. The gene calls are TRBV5-1 and TRBJ2-7, with 11 bases lining up with TRBD2. This CDR3 contains 16 residues. CDR1 SGHRS and CDR2 YFSETQ come from the germline V gene. V shed 0 bases, J shed 3 bases, and the junction held 5 bases outside the gene matches.